This T cell receptor beta chain was captured in a study of cytomegalovirus exposure and HLA in healthy donors. Though nominally healthy at sampling, donors likely had unrecorded immune exposures. Overall study findings and caveats: A later analysis found that most CMV-associated TCR beta chains appeared HLA-restricted. At a 0.05 false discovery rate, a later analysis found approximately 17,000 TCR beta sequences to be associated with HLA alleles.

The CDR3 covers 16 residues. Looked up from germline, CDR1 is SGHTA and CDR2 is FQGTGA. The ends were cut back, 7 bases at V and 0 bases at J, with 15 bases in the middle. Use of 60 Vbeta and 13 Jbeta primers characterized the PCR. Methods used by the authors: About 10 million shared chains were among tens of millions of unique TCR beta chains counted in a later analysis. Here immunoSEQ multiplex PCR was the method, and the copy in TCRdb shows in-frame clones only, minus some. V and J calls and clone size are copied from that table; D and trimming were computed from the DNA. The specimen's table records fewer than 150,000 clones. Concerning this clone: The antigen is not known.

The clonotype was recovered from an older woman in good health and CMV-seronegative. Sample: PBMCs. V gene TRBV7-3 combines with J gene TRBJ2-2, with a possible D match to TRBD2 (6 bases). CDR3 protein: CASKQRAGPNTGELFF. In nucleotides, the CDR3 is TGTGCCAGCAAACAAAGGGCGGGACCGAACACCGGGGAGCTGTTTTTT.